A single sample is the source of the 25 T cell receptor beta chains below, sequenced in a study of vaccination effects on CD4 cells after COVID-19. Clones were sequenced by immunoSEQ multiplex PCR, and TCRdb holds only the in-frame ones, with some missing. The repertoire consists of about 25,000 clones, with less than 75% occurring once and the leading ten covering 9.5% to 12%. Their antigen targets remain unknown. It was after around eleven days of culture that CD4+ T cells were isolated. The starting material was CD4+ T cells from PBMCs cultured without peptide, obtained before COVID-19 vaccination. Source of these receptors: a human donor who received a COVID-19 vaccine.

V and J are TRBV5-1 and TRBJ2-5; no clear D gene. The V end lost 0 bases, the J end lost 1 base, and 13 bases lay between the germline ends. This CDR3 region has 16 residues. Germline loops: CDR1 SGHRS, CDR2 YFSETQ. DNA of the CDR3: TGCGCCAGCAGCTTGGCGACCACGAGAGCCCAAGAGACCCAGTACTTC. It encodes CASSLATTRAQETQYF.

This CDR3 reads CAISVPGQPNYGYTF. The CDR3 DNA reads TGTGCCATCAGTGTTCCGGGACAACCTAACTATGGCTACACCTTC. The V and J genes are TRBV10-3 and TRBJ1-2; perhaps TRBD1 as D (6 bases). Germline CDR1 ENHRY, CDR2 SYGVKD. V lost 4 bases and J 0 bases, leaving 12 bases between the germline ends. The CDR3 extends over 15 amino acids.

J is TRBJ1-5 and V is TRBV3-1 (or the pseudogene TRBV3-2); 9 bases map to TRBD1. The CDR3 sequence is 14 residues long. CDR1 and CDR2 (germline): LGHDT, YNNKEL (reference sequence). V lost 3 bases, J lost 7 bases, and 4 bases stayed unmatched. The CDR3 DNA is TGTGCCAGCAGCCAGACAGGGGGAGGACAGCCCCAGCATTTT. Residues: CASSQTGGGQPQHF.

This clone was counted only a few times. The chain couples TRBV7-9 to TRBJ1-1; tentative D call: TRBD1 (5 bases). From germline, CDR1 is SEHNR and CDR2 FQNEAQ (reference sequence). The CDR3 loop spans 13 amino acids. Trimming shortened V by 1 base and J by 5 bases, and 8 bases separated the two germline ends. CDR3 in amino acids: CASSLEGMTEAFF. The CDR3 DNA reads TGTGCCAGCAGCTTAGAGGGGATGACTGAAGCTTTCTTT. Using reference TRBV7-9 and TRBJ1-1 for the parts outside the CDR3, the full variable domain is DTGVSQNPRHKITKRGQNVTFRCDPISEHNRLYWYRQTLGQGPEFLTYFQNEAQLEKSRLLSDRFSAERPKGSFSTLEIQRTEQGDSAMYLCASSLEGMTEAFFGQGTRLTVV.

This clone occurred a few times. The J gene is TRBJ1-2, the V gene TRBV7-2, with a tentative D call TRBD1 (5 bases). This CDR3 has 14 amino acids. Germline CDR1 and CDR2: SGHTA and FQGNSA. Trimming shortened V by 1 base and J by 7 bases, and 13 bases separated the two germline ends. The CDR3 reads CASSLGGGERGYTF. For the CDR3, the DNA is TGTGCCAGCAGCTTAGGCGGGGGGGAGCGTGGCTACACCTTC.

The chain has TRBV29-1 and TRBJ2-1, with 12 bases that match TRBD2. CDR3 length: 14 residues. CDR1 and CDR2 (germline): SQVTM, ANQGSEA. The V gene end was trimmed by 1 base and the J gene end by 5 bases; junction bases not matched to a gene: 0. CDR3 protein: CSVEGLAGDNEQFF. The CDR3 nucleotides are TGCAGCGTTGAAGGACTAGCGGGGGACAATGAGCAGTTCTTC.

DNA for the CDR3: TGTGCCAGCAGCGCGTGGAGGGGACTCTCCTACGAGCAGTACTTC. Encoded protein: CASSAWRGLSYEQYF. The genes are TRBV7-9 and TRBJ2-7; weak D call: TRBD2 (6 bases). V was trimmed by 5 bases and J by 0 bases, leaving 14 bases between them. The V gene's germline CDR1 is SEHNR and CDR2 FQNEAQ (reference sequence). The CDR3 extends over 15 amino acids.

The chain is built from TRBV15 and TRBJ2-7, with TRBD1 matching 7 bases. Trimming at V came to 0 bases and at J to 0 bases, leaving 2 bases not matched to a gene. Germline CDR1 reads LNHNV; CDR2 reads YYDKDF (reference sequence). This CDR3 region has 15 residues. CDR3 sequence (DNA): TGTGCCACCAGCAGAGACACAGGGGCCTCCTACGAGCAGTACTTC. Translation: CATSRDTGASYEQYF.

The chain joins TRBV19 to TRBJ2-3; 7 bases align to TRBD2. This CDR3 is 15 amino acids long. Germline V gives CDR1 LNHDA, CDR2 SQIVND (reference sequence). The trim removed 3 bases at V and 3 bases at J, leaving 6 bases unmatched. The CDR3 sequence is CASSIGGIWTDTQYF. The CDR3 coding sequence is TGTGCCAGTAGTATCGGGGGGATATGGACAGATACGCAGTATTTT.

Note on this clone: Germline is not matched at one junction end, which may reflect a read error. CDR3: CASSKGQGPALYNSPLHF. The DNA of the CDR3 is TGTGCCAGCAGTAAAGGACAGGGGCCTGCCCTCTATAATTCACCCCTCCACTTT. This sequence joins TRBV19 and TRBJ1-6; the match to TRBD1 covers 9 bases. This CDR3 spans 18 amino acids. CDR1 is LNHDA and CDR2 is SQIVND in the germline V gene (reference sequence).

This clone was observed a handful of times. CDR3 coding DNA: TGTGCCAGCAGCTTAGAGCCACCGGGACTAGACTACTTC. It encodes CASSLEPPGLDYF. This chain links TRBV11-2 with TRBJ2-5, with 8 nucleotides matching TRBD2. Per the germline V gene, CDR1 is SGHAT and CDR2 is FQNNGV. Trimming took 0 bases from V and 14 from J; bases not matched to a gene: 8. The CDR3 length is 13 residues.

This rearrangement joins TRBV10-3 to TRBJ1-6; D possibly corresponds to TRBD1 (5 bases). Between the trimmed V and J ends, which lost 4 bases and 7 bases, there was a span of 11 bases. From germline, CDR1 is ENHRY and CDR2 SYGVKD. The CDR3 is 14 residues long. CDR3 amino acids: CAISVGVVNSPLHF. As DNA, the CDR3 is TGTGCCATCAGTGTAGGGGTTGTCAATTCACCCCTCCACTTT.

The gene calls are TRBV18 and TRBJ1-3, with TRBD1 as a possible D gene (5 bases). The V gene lost 3 bases and the J gene lost 1 base, with 7 bases spanning the gap. The CDR3 extends over 14 amino acids. The germline V gene encodes CDR1 KGHSH and CDR2 LQKENI. The CDR3 region is CASSPGTSGNTIYF. CDR3 DNA: TGTGCCAGCTCACCCGGGACGTCTGGAAACACCATATATTTT.

This clone was observed once. The V call is TRBV5-6, the J call TRBJ2-3; possibly TRBD1 or TRBD2 for D (6 bases each). This CDR3 region has 14 residues. V was clipped by 4 bases and J by 9 bases, with 18 bases between them. CDR1 and CDR2 from the germline V gene are SGHDT and YYEEEE. The CDR3 nucleotides read TGTGCCAGCAGCCCGAGGGGGGCCCTCCCGACGCAGTATTTT. Protein: CASSPRGALPTQYF.

V is TRBV3-1 (or the pseudogene TRBV3-2) and J is TRBJ1-4; TRBD1 is a possible D gene (5 bases). Trimming cost V 3 bases and J 7 bases, with 18 bases left between them. There are 16 residues in the CDR3. The germline CDR1 and CDR2 sequences are LGHDT and YNNKEL (reference sequence). The CDR3 is CASSQIGRGGSEKLFF. The CDR3 nucleotides read TGTGCCAGCAGCCAGATAGGACGCGGGGGGAGTGAAAAACTGTTTTTT.

This clone was recorded a few times. In DNA form, the CDR3 reads TGTGCCAGCAGCCCGGGAGCAACTAATGAAAAACTGTTTTTT. This translates into CASSPGATNEKLFF. J is TRBJ1-4 and V is TRBV27; no clear D gene. The CDR3 is 14 residues long. V lost 6 bases to trimming and J lost 0 bases, with 8 bases between them. Germline loops: CDR1 MNHEY, CDR2 SMNVEV (reference sequence).

This clone came up once. One end of the junction varies from germline; a read error may be responsible. V is TRBV7-7 and J is TRBJ2-7, with TRBD2 matching over 14 bases. The CDR3 extends over 15 amino acids. Germline-derived CDR1 and CDR2 are SSHAT and FNYEAQ (reference sequence). The CDR3, as DNA: TGTGCTAGCAGCCCGGGACTAGCGGGAGTGGGCGAGCAGTACTTC. This sequence encodes CASSPGLAGVGEQYF.

The chain carries TRBV3-1 (or the pseudogene TRBV3-2) and TRBJ2-7; maybe TRBD2 (5 bases). The V end lost 1 base, the J end lost 4 bases, and 11 bases lay between the germline ends. CDR1 is LGHDT and CDR2 is YNNKEL in the germline V gene (reference sequence). The CDR3 runs 14 residues. This CDR3 is CASSQAPGKYEQYF. The CDR3 bases are TGTGCCAGCAGCCAAGCTCCGGGGAAATACGAGCAGTACTTC.

This clone was recorded a few times. The genes are TRBV5-4 and TRBJ1-6; D gene uncertain. Per the germline V gene, CDR1 is SGHNT and CDR2 is YYREEE (reference sequence). V dropped 4 bases and J dropped 6 bases, with 14 bases sitting between them. This CDR3 is 15 amino acids long. CDR3 protein: CASSGKGEFNSPLHF. As DNA, the CDR3 is TGTGCCAGCAGCGGAAAGGGCGAGTTTAATTCACCCCTCCACTTT.

As to this clone: Distinct nucleotide sequences in the sample also encode this CDR3. The V call is TRBV6-5, the J call TRBJ2-1; D unclear. Trimming took 5 bases from V and 4 from J, leaving 6 bases between them. The CDR3 is 12 residues long. Germline CDR1 and CDR2: MNHEY and SVGAGI. The CDR3 DNA reads as TGTGCCAGCAGTCCTACATACAATGAGCAGTTCTTC. Amino acid sequence: CASSPTYNEQFF.

The rearrangement links TRBV4-3 to TRBJ2-3; 10 nucleotides align to TRBD2. The ends lost 4 bases at V and 0 bases at J; junction bases unmatched: 4. There are 16 residues in the CDR3. CDR1 and CDR2 (germline): LGHNA, YSLEER. As DNA, the CDR3 is TGCGCCAGCAGCCCCCGGACTAGCGGTAGCACAGATACGCAGTATTTT. This codes for CASSPRTSGSTDTQYF.

This chain connects TRBV4-1 to TRBJ2-3; the D is unclear. The V and J ends lost 6 bases and 0 bases respectively, with 19 bases between them. The V gene's germline CDR1 is MGHRA and CDR2 YSYEKL. The CDR3 consists of 17 residues. The CDR3 region has the DNA TGCGCCAGCAGAAACACTTGGAGAGACGGGAGCACAGATACGCAGTATTTT. It specifies CASRNTWRDGSTDTQYF.

The J gene is TRBJ2-2, the V gene TRBV12-3 or TRBV12-4; perhaps TRBD1 as D (6 bases). This CDR3 is built from 13 residues. V gave up 4 bases and J gave up 6 bases, with 9 bases separating them. Here the CDR3 reads CASSSTGPGELFF. In nucleotides, the CDR3 is TGTGCCAGCAGTTCCACAGGGCCCGGGGAGCTGTTTTTT.

The V and J genes are TRBV3-1 (or the pseudogene TRBV3-2) and TRBJ1-1; no clear D gene. The CDR3 is 15 residues long. CDR1 is LGHDT and CDR2 is YNNKEL in the germline V gene (reference sequence). V lost 3 bases and J lost 2, with 13 bases in between. CDR3 DNA sequence: TGTGCCAGCAGCCAGTCGTGGGGAGGCAACACTGAAGCTTTCTTT. Its translation: CASSQSWGGNTEAFF.

The V gene is TRBV11-2, the J gene TRBJ1-2; D uncertain. CDR1 is SGHAT, CDR2 FQNNGV, per germline. This CDR3 contains 15 residues. V lost 5 bases, J lost 2 bases, and 15 bases lay in between. Here the CDR3 reads CASSTSRARNYGYTF. CDR3 coding DNA: TGTGCCAGCAGCACAAGCCGGGCACGAAACTATGGCTACACCTTC.